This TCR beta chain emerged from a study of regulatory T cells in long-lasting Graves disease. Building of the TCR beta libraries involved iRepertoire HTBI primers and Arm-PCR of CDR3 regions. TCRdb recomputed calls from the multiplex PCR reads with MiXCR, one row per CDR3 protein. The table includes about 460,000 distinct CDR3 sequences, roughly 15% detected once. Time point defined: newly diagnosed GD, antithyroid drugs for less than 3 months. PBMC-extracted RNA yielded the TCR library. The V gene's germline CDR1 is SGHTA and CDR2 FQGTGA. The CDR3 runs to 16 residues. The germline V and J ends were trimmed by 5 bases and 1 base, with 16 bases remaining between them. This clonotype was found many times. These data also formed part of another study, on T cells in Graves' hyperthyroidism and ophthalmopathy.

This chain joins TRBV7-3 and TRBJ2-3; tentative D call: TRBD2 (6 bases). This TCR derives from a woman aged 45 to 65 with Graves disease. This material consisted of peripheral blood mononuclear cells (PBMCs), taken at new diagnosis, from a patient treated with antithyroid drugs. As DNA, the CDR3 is TGTGCCAGCAGCATCGGGGCTAGCGAACGCACAGATACGCAGTATTTT. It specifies CASSIGASERTDTQYF.